This T cell receptor (beta chain) originates from a study of human T cells and chemical hapten exposure (dated by TCRdb to about 2021). Background on the whole study: For sensitization, 2% DPC in acetone was applied to a 2 cm by 2 cm area of upper inner arm skin. Throughout the study period of about 23 weeks, patients also received therapeutic DPC doses to the scalp every week. Patch testing was performed on the upper back with Finn chambers containing 0.01% DPC, and the patch tests were scored after 6 days according to International Contact Dermatitis Research Group standards. The patient cohort, mostly female, included alopecia areata with under or over 50% scalp involvement, alopecia totalis and alopecia universalis. Libraries were pooled for sequencing, and per-sample TCR yields varied mainly because of small differences in library volumes within the pool. In alopecia patients, the study followed how the peripheral blood TCR repertoire changed in vivo over primary and secondary sensitization to diphenylcyclopropenone (DPC), a hapten. Patient blood was sampled pre-sensitization (week 0) and at 2, 6 and about 24 weeks after DPC sensitization. Blood for TCR sequencing was provided by twenty-nine alopecia patients at one to four time points (pre-sensitization, 2, 6 and 24 weeks).

General findings and caveats noted by the study authors: Patch test score correlated positively with the number of PT1 expanded TCRs, reaching significance at thresholds 8, 16 and 32 but not at 4. After repeated subsampling, changes were observed in the strength of the expansion versus patch-test correlation and in the threshold at which the correlation became significant. Expanded TCRs formed significantly more large CDR3 similarity clusters than pre-sensitization or healthy control sets, consistent with antigen-driven responses. No change with DPC sensitization was found in the number of TCRs above 1 in 1000 frequency, and no evidence of global repertoire structure alterations was found. All patients had alopecia, a presumed autoimmune disease, so their immune response might differ from that of healthy individuals.

The CDR3, from cysteine to phenylalanine, totals 14 residues. Solely the CDR3 DNA is kept, with 42 bases framed from the first base. V is clipped by 3 bases and J by 0 bases, and the sequence between their germline boundaries is 8 bases long. CDR1 and CDR2 (SGHNT, YYREEE) derive from the germline V gene (reference sequence). The time point tag for this specimen amounts to: pre-sensitization, week 0. Sample treatment or condition, as interpreted from the label and publication: therapeutic diphenylcyclopropenone sensitization with weekly scalp DPC. At each patch-test visit, blood was drawn before the patch test was applied. To be eligible, patients had to be aged 18 to 70, diagnosed with alopecia and judged suitable for DPC therapy, while pregnant patients were excluded. Total RNA was extracted from unfractionated whole blood collected in Tempus Blood RNA tubes. To prepare the library, RACE was applied. Sequencing relied on a NextSeq 500. Library preparation attached unique molecular identifiers to individual cDNA molecules for quantitative, reproducible TCR counting. Both TCR alpha and TCR beta chains were sequenced from each blood RNA sample. The study's own analysis went as follows. The median number of TCRs per sample was over 95,000, ranging from about 20,000 to 700,000. The Decombinator software suite was used to annotate V, J and CDR3 in the TCR reads. For the PS versus PT1 abundance plots, all samples were subsampled to the same number of TCRs (28,000). Expanded TCRs were defined as absent before sensitization and observed at least eight times at the 2-week time point. TCRdb reran the public reads through fastp at Q25 and MiXCR, keeping productive beta chains. Each record represents a unique CDR3 protein, reported with the most common genes and DNA among its rows. TCRdb's processing, not the study's, gives the V and J calls here. The sample contains around 60,000 distinct CDR3 sequences, around 7% of them found a single time. Of the sample, 1.5% to 2% is held by the ten largest clones.

Ten or more counts support this clonotype. No antigen is known for it. No base-level quality is on record; no much larger clone is a single base apart. The rearrangement combines TRBV5-4 with TRBJ2-3, with the D gene tentatively TRBD1 or TRBD2, based on 5 matching bases in each. This sample comprised whole blood, obtained in connection with sensitization to the hapten diphenylcyclopropenone (DPC). This TCR was sampled from a woman aged 30 to 39 with alopecia areata. Some clones in this sample may be carry-over from other donors' samples. This receptor has the CDR3 CASSYGGSTDTQYF. The sequenced DNA is TGTGCCAGCAGCTATGGGGGAAGCACAGATACGCAGTATTTT.